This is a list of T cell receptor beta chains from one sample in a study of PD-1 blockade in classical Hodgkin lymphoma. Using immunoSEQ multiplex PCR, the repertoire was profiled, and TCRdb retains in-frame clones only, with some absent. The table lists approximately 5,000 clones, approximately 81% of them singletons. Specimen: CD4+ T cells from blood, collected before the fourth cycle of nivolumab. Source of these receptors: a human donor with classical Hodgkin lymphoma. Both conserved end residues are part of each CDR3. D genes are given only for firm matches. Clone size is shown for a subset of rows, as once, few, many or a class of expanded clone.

CASMSVGRGRERGQPQHF,TGTGCCAGTATGTCTGTGGGCAGGGGGCGCGAGAGGGGTCAGCCCCAGCATTTT,NA,TRBV19,TRBJ1-5,TRBD1
CASSPGRENYGYTF,TGTGCCAGTAGTCCCGGCAGGGAAAACTATGGCTACACCTTC,few,TRBV19,TRBJ1-2,NA
CASSPGQGDSPLHF,TGTGCCAGCTCACCGGGACAGGGTGATTCACCCCTCCACTTT,few,TRBV18,TRBJ1-6,TRBD1
CASSSRTGGQPQHF,TGTGCCAGCAGTTCTAGGACAGGGGGTCAGCCCCAGCATTTT,NA,TRBV2,TRBJ1-5,TRBD1
CASSQSKGGNPSRTGELFF,TGCGCCAGCAGCCAGTCAAAGGGAGGGAACCCCTCTAGGACCGGGGAGCTGTTTTTT,NA,TRBV4-1,TRBJ2-2,TRBD2
CASSGRSYNSPLHF,TGTGCCAGCAGTGGCCGCTCCTATAATTCACCCCTCCACTTT,NA,TRBV6-1,TRBJ1-6,NA
CASISPVGGPGGAETQYF,TGTGCCAGCATCTCACCCGTGGGGGGACCCGGTGGAGCGGAGACCCAGTACTTC,NA,TRBV28,TRBJ2-5,NA
CASSSIGSNQPQHF,TGTGCCAGCAGCTCTATCGGGAGCAATCAGCCCCAGCATTTT,NA,TRBV5-4,TRBJ1-5,NA
CASSPGRPNTEAFF,TGTGCCAGTAGTCCGGGACGTCCGAACACTGAAGCTTTCTTT,NA,TRBV19,TRBJ1-1,NA
CASSPAGGIYGYTF,TGTGCCAGCAGCCCAGCCGGGGGGATATATGGCTACACCTTC,few,TRBV7-9,TRBJ1-2,NA
CASSVPSGDPYNEQFF,TGTGCCAGCAGCGTACCTAGCGGGGATCCCTACAATGAGCAGTTCTTC,NA,TRBV9,TRBJ2-1,TRBD2
CASSLLGGYQETQYF,TGTGCCAGCAGCTTGTTGGGCGGGTACCAAGAGACCCAGTACTTC,NA,TRBV5-5,TRBJ2-5,NA
CASSGGSSYNEQFF,TGTGCCAGCAGTGGGGGAAGCTCCTACAATGAGCAGTTCTTC,NA,TRBV9,TRBJ2-1,NA
CATSRDGVGREGYGYTF,TGTGCCACCAGCAGAGATGGGGTTGGCAGGGAGGGCTATGGCTACACCTTC,once,TRBV15,TRBJ1-2,NA
CASSLLLAGGQPQHF,TGTGCCAGCAGCTTACTACTAGCGGGGGGCCAGCCCCAGCATTTT,NA,TRBV7-2,TRBJ1-5,NA
CASLPRGAGELFF,TGTGCCAGTCTGCCCAGGGGGGCCGGGGAGCTGTTTTTT,NA,TRBV19,TRBJ2-2,NA
CASSTFTGVRETQYF,TGTGCCAGTAGTACCTTTACAGGGGTCAGGGAGACCCAGTACTTC,NA,TRBV19,TRBJ2-5,TRBD1
CASSLEGAASSPLHF,TGTGCCAGCAGCTTAGAGGGTGCGGCTTCCTCACCCCTCCACTTT,NA,TRBV7-8,TRBJ1-6,NA
CASSLEAGGTNEKLFF,TGTGCCAGCAGCTTAGAAGCAGGGGGGACTAATGAAAAACTGTTTTTT,NA,TRBV11-2,TRBJ1-4,TRBD1
CASSLLYPANTEAFF,TGTGCCAGCAGTTTACTCTACCCGGCGAACACTGAAGCTTTCTTT,once,TRBV28,TRBJ1-1,NA
CASSLDQAIPFNYGYTF,TGTGCCAGCAGTTTGGATCAGGCAATCCCCTTTAACTATGGCTACACCTTC,NA,TRBV28,TRBJ1-2,NA
CASGTYEQYF,TGTGCCTCCGGAACCTACGAGCAGTACTTC,once,TRBV7-9,TRBJ2-7,NA
CASSPRGYEQYF,TGTGCCAGCAGCCCCAGGGGTTACGAGCAGTACTTC,few,TRBV28,TRBJ2-7,NA
CASSFFRNSGQGYGYTF,TGTGCCAGCAGCTTTTTCCGAAACAGCGGACAGGGGTATGGCTACACCTTC,NA,TRBV7-2,TRBJ1-2,TRBD1
CATSRGSGDYGYTF,TGTGCCACCAGCAGAGGGTCAGGCGACTATGGCTACACCTTC,NA,TRBV15,TRBJ1-2,NA
CASSLGRWGPNYGYTF,TGTGCCAGCAGTTTAGGCCGTTGGGGTCCCAACTATGGCTACACCTTC,NA,TRBV28,TRBJ1-2,NA
CASRRGSFGSPLHF,TGTGCCAGTAGGCGGGGCAGCTTTGGTTCACCCCTCCACTTT,NA,TRBV19,TRBJ1-6,NA
CASSLPPTVYF,TGTGCCAGCAGTTTACCCCCAACGGTGTACTTC,NA,TRBV28,TRBJ2-7,NA
CASSYRGLPYEQYF,TGTGCCAGCAGTTACAGGGGACTACCCTACGAGCAGTACTTC,NA,TRBV6-6,TRBJ2-7,TRBD2
CATETRGYNEQFF,TGTGCCACCGAGACCCGAGGCTACAATGAGCAGTTCTTC,NA,TRBV6-1,TRBJ2-1,NA
CASNGGQNTEAFF,TGTGCCAGCAATGGGGGGCAGAACACTGAAGCTTTCTTT,NA,TRBV6-1,TRBJ1-1,NA
CASGVLGSFSYNEQFF,TGTGCCAGCGGGGTCCTTGGGTCCTTCTCCTACAATGAGCAGTTCTTC,NA,TRBV27,TRBJ2-1,NA